This T cell receptor beta chain was recovered during a study of technical replicates of blood from four donors. Germline V gene lookup returns CDR1 SGHAT and CDR2 FQNNGV. The length of the CDR3 is 15 residues. Trimming took 6 bases from V and 4 from J; bases not matched to a gene: 12. Assay used: immunoSEQ multiplex PCR; TCRdb lists only in-frame clones, some missing. The data contain some 64,000 clones, approximately 97% of them seen just once; the ten biggest clones take up approximately 0.19%. The receptor's source is a human donor in good health. The sample consisted of T cells isolated from PBMCs. The rearrangement joins TRBV11-2 to TRBJ2-7; 7 bases are shared with TRBD1. This CDR3 is CASSRSLQGVYEQYF. CDR3 nucleotide sequence: TGTGCCAGCAGTCGATCTCTCCAGGGGGTATACGAGCAGTACTTC. Together with reference TRBV11-2 and TRBJ2-7, the CDR3 gives the full variable domain: EAGVAQSPRYKIIEKRQSVAFWCNPISGHATLYWYQQILGQGPKLLIQFQNNGVVDDSQLPKDRFSAERLKGVDSTLKIQPAKLEDSAVYLCASSRSLQGVYEQYFGPGTRLTVT.